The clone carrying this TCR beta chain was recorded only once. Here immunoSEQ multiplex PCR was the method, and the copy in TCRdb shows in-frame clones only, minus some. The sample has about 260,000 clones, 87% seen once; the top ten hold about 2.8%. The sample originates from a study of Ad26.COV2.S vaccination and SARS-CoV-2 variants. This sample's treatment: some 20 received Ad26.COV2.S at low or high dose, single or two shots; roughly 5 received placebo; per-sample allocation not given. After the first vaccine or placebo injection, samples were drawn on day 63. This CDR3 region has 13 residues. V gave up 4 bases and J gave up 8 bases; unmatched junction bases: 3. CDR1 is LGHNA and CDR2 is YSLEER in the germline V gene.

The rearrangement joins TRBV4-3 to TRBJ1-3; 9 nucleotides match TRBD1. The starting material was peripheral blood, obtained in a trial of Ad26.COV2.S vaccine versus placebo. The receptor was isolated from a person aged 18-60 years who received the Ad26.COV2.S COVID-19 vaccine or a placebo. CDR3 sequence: CASSRDRGDTIYF. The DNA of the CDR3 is TGCGCCAGCAGCCGTGACAGGGGGGACACCATATATTTT.